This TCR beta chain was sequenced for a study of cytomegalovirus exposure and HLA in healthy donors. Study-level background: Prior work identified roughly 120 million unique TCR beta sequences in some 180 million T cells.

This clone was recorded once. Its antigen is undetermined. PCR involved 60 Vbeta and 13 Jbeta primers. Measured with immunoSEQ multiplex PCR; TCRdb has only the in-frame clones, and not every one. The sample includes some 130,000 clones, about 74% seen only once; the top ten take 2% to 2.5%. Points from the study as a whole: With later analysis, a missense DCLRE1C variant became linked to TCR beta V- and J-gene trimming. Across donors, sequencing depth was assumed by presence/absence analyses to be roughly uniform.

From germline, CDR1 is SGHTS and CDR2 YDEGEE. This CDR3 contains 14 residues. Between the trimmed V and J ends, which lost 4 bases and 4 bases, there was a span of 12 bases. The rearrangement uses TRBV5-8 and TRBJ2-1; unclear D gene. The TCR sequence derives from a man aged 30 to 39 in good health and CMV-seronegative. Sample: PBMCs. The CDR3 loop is CASSAYSGYNEQFF. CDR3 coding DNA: TGTGCCAGCAGCGCGTATTCAGGTTACAATGAGCAGTTCTTC. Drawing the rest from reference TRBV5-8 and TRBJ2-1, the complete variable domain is EAGVTQSPTHLIKTRGQQATLRCSPISGHTSVYWYQQALGLGLQFLLWYDEGEERNRGNFPPRFSGRQFPNYSSELNVNALELEDSALYLCASSAYSGYNEQFFGPGTRLTVL.